A single sample gave rise to the 2 T cell receptor beta chains below, sequenced in a study of shared clonotypes between healthy human individuals. The data were produced by immunoSEQ multiplex PCR, yet TCRdb's version contains in-frame clones alone and is incomplete. This table has 1,500,000 or so clones, about 98.5% appearing once. The sequenced sample was naive CD4+ T cells sorted from blood. The subset denotes: CD45RA+ positively selected. These receptor sequences come from a man aged 25-40 years in good health.

The chain joins TRBV30 to TRBJ1-1, with D perhaps matching TRBD1 (6 bases). The CDR3 loop spans 13 amino acids. The germline V gene has CDR1 GTSNPN and CDR2 SVGIG (reference sequence). Trimming took off 3 bases at V and 7 bases at J, with 15 bases between the two ends. The CDR3 nucleotides read TGTGCCTGGAGGCTAAGGAGGGGGAGTGAAGCTTTCTTT. This translates into CAWRLRRGSEAFF.

For this clone: The sample holds other DNA sequences that translate to the same CDR3. The chain recombines TRBV2 with TRBJ2-7; D is ambiguous. Germline CDR1 is SNHLY and CDR2 is FYNNEI. V was cut by 5 bases and J by 3 bases, with 2 bases left in between. This CDR3 has 10 residues. CDR3 protein: CASSNYEQYF. DNA for the CDR3: TGTGCCAGCAGTAACTACGAGCAGTACTTC.